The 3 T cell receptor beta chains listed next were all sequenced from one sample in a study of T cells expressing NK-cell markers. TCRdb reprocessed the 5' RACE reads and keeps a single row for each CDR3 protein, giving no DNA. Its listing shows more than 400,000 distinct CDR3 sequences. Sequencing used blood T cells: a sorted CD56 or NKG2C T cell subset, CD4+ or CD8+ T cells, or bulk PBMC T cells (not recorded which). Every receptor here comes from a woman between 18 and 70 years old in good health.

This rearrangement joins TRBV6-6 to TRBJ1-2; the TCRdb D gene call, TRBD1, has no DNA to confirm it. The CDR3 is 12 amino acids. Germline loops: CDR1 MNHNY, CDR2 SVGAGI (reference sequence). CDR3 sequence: CASSSQGGGYTF.

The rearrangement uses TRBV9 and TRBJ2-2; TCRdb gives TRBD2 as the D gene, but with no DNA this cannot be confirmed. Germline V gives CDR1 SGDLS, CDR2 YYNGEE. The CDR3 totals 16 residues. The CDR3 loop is CASSVRHSGSGGELFF. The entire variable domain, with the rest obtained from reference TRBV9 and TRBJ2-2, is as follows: DSGVTQTPKHLITATGQRVTLRCSPRSGDLSVYWYQQSLDQGLQFLIQYYNGEERAKGNILERFSAQQFPDLHSELNLSSLELGDSALYFCASSVRHSGSGGELFFGEGSRLTVL.

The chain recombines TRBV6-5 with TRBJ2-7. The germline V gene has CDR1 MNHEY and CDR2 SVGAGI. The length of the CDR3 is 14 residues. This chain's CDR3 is CASRHSGGPNEQYF.